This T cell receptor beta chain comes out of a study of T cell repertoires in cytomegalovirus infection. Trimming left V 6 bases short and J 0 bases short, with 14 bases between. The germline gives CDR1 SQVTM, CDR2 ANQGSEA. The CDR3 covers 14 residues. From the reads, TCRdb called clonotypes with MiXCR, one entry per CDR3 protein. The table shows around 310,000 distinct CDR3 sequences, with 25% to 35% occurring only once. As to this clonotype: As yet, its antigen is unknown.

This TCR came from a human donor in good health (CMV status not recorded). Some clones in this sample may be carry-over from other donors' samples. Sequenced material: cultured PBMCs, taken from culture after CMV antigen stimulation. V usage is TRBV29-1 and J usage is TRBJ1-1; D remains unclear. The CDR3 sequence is CSVTGGRVNTEAFF. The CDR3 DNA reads TGCAGCGTGACGGGAGGGCGGGTGAACACTGAAGCTTTCTTT.